This TCR beta chain stems from a study of cytomegalovirus exposure and HLA in healthy donors. On the study more broadly: Early released data had about 85 million unique TCRs, all coming from HLA-typed donors.

Overall study results and limits: Presence/absence analyses assumed roughly uniform sequencing depth across donors. Many donors shared some public TCRs, even though most TCR sequences were rare. The study flagged about 160 TCR beta chains as cytomegalovirus-associated.

V shed 2 bases and J 1 base; nucleotides not matched to a gene: 2. Germline V gene lookup returns CDR1 GTSNPN and CDR2 SVGIG (reference sequence). This CDR3 has 13 residues. The PCR employed 60 Vbeta primers together with 13 Jbeta primers. Sequenced by immunoSEQ multiplex PCR; TCRdb stores in-frame clones only, minus some. The table shows some 140,000 clones, with around 86% occurring only once. Details on this clone: Its antigen is undetermined.

The V and J genes are TRBV30 and TRBJ2-7, with 7 bases identical to TRBD1. The clonotype was recovered from a woman in her 50s in good health and CMV-seropositive. Sequenced sample: PBMCs. The CDR3 sequence: CAWSPQGSYEQYF. DNA for the CDR3: TGTGCCTGGAGTCCACAGGGGTCCTACGAGCAGTACTTC.